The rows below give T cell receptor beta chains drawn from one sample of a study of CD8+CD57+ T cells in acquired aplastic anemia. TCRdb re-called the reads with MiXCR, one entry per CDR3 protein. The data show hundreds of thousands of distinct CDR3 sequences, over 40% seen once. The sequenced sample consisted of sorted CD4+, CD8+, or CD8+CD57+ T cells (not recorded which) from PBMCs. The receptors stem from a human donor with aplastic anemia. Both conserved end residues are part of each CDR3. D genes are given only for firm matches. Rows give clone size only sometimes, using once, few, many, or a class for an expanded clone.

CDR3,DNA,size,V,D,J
CASSPHRGNGYTF,TGTGCCAGCAGCCCTCATAGGGGGAATGGCTACACCTTC,many,TRBV5-8,NA,TRBJ1-2
CASSPGDYGYTF,TGTGCCAGTAGTCCAGGGGATTATGGCTACACCTTC,many,TRBV19,NA,TRBJ1-2
CSARNPGQGTSNQPQHF,TGCAGTGCTAGAAACCCGGGACAGGGGACGAGCAATCAGCCCCAGCATTTT,NA,TRBV20-1,TRBD1,TRBJ1-5
CASSQYGTASYGYTF,TGCGCCAGCAGCCAGTACGGGACAGCGAGCTATGGCTACACCTTC,once,TRBV5-1,TRBD1,TRBJ1-2
CATSRDRLGQPQHF,TGTGCCACCAGCAGAGATCGACTCGGTCAGCCCCAGCATTTT,many,TRBV15,NA,TRBJ1-5
CASSLLWGIVYNEQFF,TGTGCCAGCAGCTTATTGTGGGGTATTGTCTACAATGAGCAGTTCTTC,NA,TRBV7-8,NA,TRBJ2-1
CASSAHGRDGYTF,TGTGCCAGCAGTGCCCACGGTCGTGATGGCTACACCTTC,NA,TRBV25-1,NA,TRBJ1-2
CSVEDVMVGAFF,TGCAGCGTTGAAGACGTGATGGTCGGGGCTTTCTTT,NA,TRBV29-1,NA,TRBJ1-1
CSARQVQDTQYF,TGCAGTGCTAGGCAGGTGCAAGATACGCAGTATTTT,NA,TRBV20-1,NA,TRBJ2-3
CASSSAGWGTDTQYF,TGTGCCAGCAGCTCGGCGGGCTGGGGTACAGATACGCAGTATTTT,NA,TRBV11-3,NA,TRBJ2-3
CASKGGEWVDTQYF,TGTGCCAGCAAGGGGGGAGAGTGGGTGGATACGCAGTATTTT,NA,TRBV6-6,NA,TRBJ2-3
CASTSTHNSPLHF,TGTGCCAGCACTTCGACACACAATTCACCCCTCCACTTT,medium-sized,TRBV2,NA,TRBJ1-6
CASSTSGGFANYGYTF,TGTGCCAGCAGCACCTCCGGGGGTTTTGCTAACTATGGCTACACCTTC,NA,TRBV7-2,NA,TRBJ1-2
CSVNRDRQGTQYF,TGCAGCGTTAATCGGGACAGACAGGGGACCCAGTACTTC,NA,TRBV29-1,TRBD1,TRBJ2-5
CASSFLRAHEQFF,TGTGCCAGCAGTTTCTTAAGGGCGCATGAGCAGTTCTTC,many,TRBV12-3/TRBV12-4,NA,TRBJ2-1
CSASGPARFNSPLHF,TGCAGTGCTAGTGGACCCGCCAGGTTTAATTCACCCCTCCACTTT,many,TRBV20-1,NA,TRBJ1-6
CASSGTGVGYTF,TGTGCCAGCAGTGGGACAGGGGTTGGCTACACCTTC,NA,TRBV25-1,TRBD1,TRBJ1-2
CSVGGEEQYF,TGCTCGGTGGGGGGGGAAGAGCAGTACTTC,few,TRBV29-1,TRBD2,TRBJ2-7
CASSESRDRYSPLHF,TGCGCCAGCAGTGAGTCGAGGGACAGATATTCACCCCTCCACTTT,many,TRBV10-2,TRBD1,TRBJ1-6
CASSLRGGLSNEQFF,TGTGCCAGCAGTTTGAGGGGGGGCCTAAGCAATGAGCAGTTCTTC,NA,TRBV12-3/TRBV12-4,NA,TRBJ2-1
CASSSGLAAVYEQYF,TGTGCCAGTAGCTCAGGACTAGCGGCCGTCTACGAGCAGTACTTC,NA,TRBV19,TRBD2,TRBJ2-7
CASRISGTGAGNTIYF,TGTGCCAGTAGGATATCCGGGACAGGCGCTGGAAACACCATATATTTT,many,TRBV19,TRBD1,TRBJ1-3
CACSIQGNQPQHF,TGTGCCTGTAGCATTCAGGGCAATCAGCCCCAGCATTTT,NA,TRBV19,NA,TRBJ1-5
CSAEDTPNTEAFF,TGCAGTGCAGAGGACACACCGAACACTGAAGCTTTCTTT,few,TRBV20-1,NA,TRBJ1-1
CASSLTYNEQFF,TGTGCCAGCAGCTTAACGTACAATGAGCAGTTCTTC,NA,TRBV7-8,NA,TRBJ2-1
CASSSTGHSYEQYF,TGTGCCAGCAGCTCAACAGGCCACTCCTACGAGCAGTACTTC,NA,TRBV7-6,NA,TRBJ2-7
CASTPEAGPSTDTQYF,TGTGCCAGCACCCCTGAAGCGGGTCCCAGCACAGATACGCAGTATTTT,many,TRBV11-1,NA,TRBJ2-3
CASSRTEGTEQYF,TGTGCCAGCAGCCGGACGGAGGGAACCGAGCAGTACTTC,NA,TRBV7-9,NA,TRBJ2-7
CASSLGLSGTDGYTF,TGCGCCAGCAGCTTGGGACTATCCGGTACGGATGGCTACACCTTC,NA,TRBV5-1,NA,TRBJ1-2
CASSQDPARTGTQPQHF,TGCGCCAGCAGCCAAGATCCCGCGAGAACTGGGACTCAGCCCCAGCATTTT,few,TRBV4-1,NA,TRBJ1-5
CASSLAGPNPQPEAFF,TGTGCCAGCAGCTTGGCTGGTCCAAACCCACAGCCTGAAGCTTTCTTT,many,TRBV5-5,NA,TRBJ1-1
CASTDRGEKLFF,TGCGCCAGCACGGACAGGGGAGAAAAACTGTTTTTT,NA,TRBV5-1,TRBD1,TRBJ1-4
CSQLDRGIGYTF,TGCAGCCAACTAGACAGGGGAATTGGCTACACCTTC,NA,TRBV29-1,TRBD1,TRBJ1-2